This T cell receptor beta chain was captured by sequencing in a study of CD8 T cells in Susac syndrome. Comment on this clonotype: Its matching antigen is unknown.

An amount of RNA that ranged from roughly 0.5 to 1 ug was reverse transcribed with random hexamers. TCRdb itself ran the immunoSEQ multiplex PCR reads through MiXCR, one entry per CDR3 protein. The top ten clones hold around 0.1% of a sample with approximately 180,000 distinct CDR3 sequences, about 91% of them seen once. Study results and caveats: Clonal expansion was absent from the CD4+ T cell repertoires in Susac syndrome.

Trimming left V 6 bases short and J 5 bases short, with 13 bases between. CDR1 is MDHEN and CDR2 is SYDVKM in the germline V gene. The CDR3 length is 14 residues. The sample consisted of CD4+ T cells from PBMCs. This sequence joins TRBV28 and TRBJ2-2; D is possibly TRBD2 (5 bases). The receptor was derived from a human donor with Susac syndrome. The CDR3 nucleotides read TGTGCCAGCAGATCCGGCGGGCTAACCGGGGAGCTGTTTTTT. Its translation is CASRSGGLTGELFF.